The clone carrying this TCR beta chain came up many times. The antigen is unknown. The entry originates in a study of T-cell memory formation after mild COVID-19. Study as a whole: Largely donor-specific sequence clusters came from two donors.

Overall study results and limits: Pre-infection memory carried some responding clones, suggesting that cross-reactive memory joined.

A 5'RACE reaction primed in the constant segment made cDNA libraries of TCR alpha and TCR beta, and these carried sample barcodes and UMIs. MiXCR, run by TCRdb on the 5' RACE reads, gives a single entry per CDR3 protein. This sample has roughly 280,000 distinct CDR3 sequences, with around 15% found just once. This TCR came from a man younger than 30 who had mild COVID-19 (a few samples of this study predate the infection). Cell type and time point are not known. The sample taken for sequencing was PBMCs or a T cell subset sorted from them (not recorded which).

The CDR3 region is CASSVVDTGELFF. The CDR3 nucleotides are TGTGCCAGCAGCGTAGTGGACACCGGGGAGCTGTTTTTT. The V gene is TRBV9, the J gene TRBJ2-2; no firm D call. The CDR3 spans 13 residues. Germline CDR1 and CDR2: SGDLS and YYNGEE. The V gene lost 0 bases and the J gene lost 3 bases, with 3 bases spanning the gap.